This TCR beta chain was recovered during a study of CD8 T cells in Susac syndrome. Stable or active relapsing-remitting multiple sclerosis, untreated and meeting revised McDonald criteria, defined the controls. An input of about 0.5 to 1 ug of RNA was subjected to reverse transcription using random hexamers. TCRdb analysed the immunoSEQ multiplex PCR reads with MiXCR anew, one entry per CDR3 protein. The table shows roughly 140,000 distinct CDR3 sequences, with about 94% occurring only once. Germline V gives CDR1 PRHDT, CDR2 FYEKMQ (reference sequence). J lost 2 bases, V lost 5 bases, and 8 bases had no gene match. There are 16 residues in the CDR3.

The genes are TRBV13 and TRBJ2-1, with 8 bases identical to TRBD2. The material sequenced was CD8+ T cells from PBMCs. This receptor was identified in a human donor with multiple sclerosis. The CDR3 spells CASSPYSGGAYNEQFF. Written as DNA, the CDR3 is TGTGCCAGCAGCCCCTACAGCGGGGGAGCCTACAATGAGCAGTTCTTC.